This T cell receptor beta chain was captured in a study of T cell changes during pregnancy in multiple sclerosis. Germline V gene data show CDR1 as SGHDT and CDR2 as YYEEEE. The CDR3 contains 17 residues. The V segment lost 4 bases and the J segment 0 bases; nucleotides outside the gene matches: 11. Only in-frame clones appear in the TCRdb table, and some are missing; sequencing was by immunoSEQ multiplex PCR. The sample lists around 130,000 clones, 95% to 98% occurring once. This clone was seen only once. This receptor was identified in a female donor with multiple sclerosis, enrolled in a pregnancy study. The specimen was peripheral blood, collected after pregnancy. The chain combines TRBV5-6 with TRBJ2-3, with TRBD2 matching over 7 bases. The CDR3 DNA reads TGTGCCAGCAGCGAAGATCAAGCGGGGTGGAGCACAGATACGCAGTATTTT. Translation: CASSEDQAGWSTDTQYF. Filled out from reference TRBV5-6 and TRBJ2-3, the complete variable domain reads DAGVTQSPTHLIKTRGQQVTLRCSPKSGHDTVSWYQQALGQGPQFIFQYYEEEERQRGNFPDRFSGHQFPNYSSELNVNALLLGDSALYLCASSEDQAGWSTDTQYFGPGTRLTVL.